The 20 T cell receptor beta chains in this list originate from one sample, sequenced in a study of shared clonotypes between healthy human individuals (dated by TCRdb to the early 2020s). The method was the immunoSEQ multiplex PCR assay. TCRdb re-hosts the immuneACCESS table, in-frame sequences only. Its copies lack some clones; in the studies checked, an unresolved V gene accounts for under half of them, and the cause for the rest is not known. The sample records some 2,000,000 clones, 95% of which are singletons. The top ten clones comprise 0.1% to 0.15% of the sample. Material: naive CD4+ T cells sorted from blood. The meaning of the sample's cell subset or site label: CD45RA+ positively selected. The source is a man between 18 and 29 years old in good health.

J is TRBJ1-1 and V is TRBV5-4, with D unresolved. The CDR3 length is 13 residues. Germline lookup yields CDR1 SGHNT and CDR2 YYREEE (reference sequence). Trimming took off 1 base at V and 3 bases at J, with 7 bases between the two ends. The CDR3 DNA sequence: TGTGCCAGCAGCTTGCTACACGACACTGAAGCTTTCTTT. It translates to CASSLLHDTEAFF.

The CDR3 reads CASSYQGAGEQYF. Written as DNA, the CDR3 is TGTGCCAGCAGCTATCAGGGGGCGGGCGAGCAGTACTTC. This rearrangement joins TRBV7-2 to TRBJ2-7; 8 bases fit TRBD1. The germline V gene has CDR1 SGHTA and CDR2 FQGNSA. The CDR3 covers 13 residues. J gave up 6 bases and V 4 bases, and 5 bases lay outside the gene matches.

The CDR3 bases are TGCGCCAGCAGCTTGGAAGTTAGCGGGAGGAGGCCAGATACGCAGTATTTT. Translation: CASSLEVSGRRPDTQYF. The chain links TRBV5-1 to TRBJ2-3; 10 nucleotides match TRBD2. Germline V lookup: CDR1 SGHRS, CDR2 YFSETQ. V shed 0 bases and J 4 bases; nucleotides not matched to a gene: 8. CDR3 length: 17 residues.

This clone was observed a handful of times. The chain combines TRBV7-9 with TRBJ2-6; D possibly corresponds to TRBD2 (6 bases). CDR3 length equals 16 residues. The ends were cut back, 1 base at V and 2 bases at J, with 9 bases in the middle. The germline V gene has CDR1 SEHNR and CDR2 FQNEAQ (reference sequence). CDR3 in DNA: TGTGCCAGCAGCTTAGGAGGGGAGGCTGGGGCCAACGTCCTGACTTTC. Protein product: CASSLGGEAGANVLTF.

The gene calls are TRBV15 and TRBJ2-2; D is ambiguous. CDR1 is LNHNV and CDR2 is YYDKDF in the germline V gene (reference sequence). V was cut by 5 bases and J by 1 base, with 11 bases left in between. The CDR3 has 15 residues. The CDR3 nucleotides are TGTGCCACCAGCCGCAAGCAGAAGAACACCGGGGAGCTGTTTTTT. Its translation: CATSRKQKNTGELFF.

This chain uses TRBV9 with TRBJ2-3, with 7 bases lining up with TRBD1. The V segment lost 1 base and the J segment 2 bases; nucleotides outside the gene matches: 7. Germline V gene lookup returns CDR1 SGDLS and CDR2 YYNGEE. This CDR3 is built from 16 residues. For the CDR3, the DNA is TGTGCCAGCAGCGTAAAGGGGGCTGCGAACACAGATACGCAGTATTTT. Residues: CASSVKGAANTDTQYF.

J is TRBJ2-5 and V is TRBV18, with 7 nucleotides matching TRBD2. Germline lookup yields CDR1 KGHSH and CDR2 LQKENI. This CDR3 is 16 amino acids long. With V trimmed by 3 bases and J by 8 bases, 15 bases remained unmatched. CDR3 region: CASSPSGEAGYGTQYF. The CDR3 DNA follows: TGTGCCAGCTCACCTTCGGGGGAAGCGGGGTACGGTACCCAGTACTTC. Full variable domain (outside the CDR3, taken from reference TRBV18 and TRBJ2-5): NAGVMQNPRHLVRRRGQEARLRCSPMKGHSHVYWYRQLPEEGLKFMVYLQKENIIDESGMPKERFSAEFPKEGPSILRIQQVVRGDSAAYFCASSPSGEAGYGTQYFGPGTRLLVL.

Notes on this clone: Other DNA sequences of this sample code for an identical CDR3. The gene calls are TRBV10-1 and TRBJ2-3; D gene ambiguous. CDR3 length: 13 amino acids. The V gene lost 5 bases and the J gene lost 1 base, with 7 bases spanning the gap. The germline gives CDR1 WNHNN, CDR2 SYGVQD (reference sequence). CDR3 sequence: CASSNSGTDTQYF. As DNA, the CDR3 is TGCGCCAGCAGTAACAGTGGCACAGATACGCAGTATTTT.

V is TRBV25-1 and J is TRBJ2-2, with unresolved D. CDR1 is MGHDK, CDR2 SYGVNS, per germline. Trimming removed 3 bases at V and 0 bases at J, with 11 bases between. CDR3 size: 16 residues. In DNA, the CDR3 is TGTGCCAGCAGTGATCCACGGTCAGCGAACACCGGGGAGCTGTTTTTT. As protein: CASSDPRSANTGELFF.

This chain uses TRBV7-8 with TRBJ2-5; D remains ambiguous. Germline V gene data show CDR1 as SGHVS and CDR2 as FQNEAQ. This CDR3 spans 13 amino acids. V was cut by 10 bases and J by 2 bases, with 14 bases left in between. The DNA for the CDR3 is TGTGCCACCCTAATCGGCATTCAAGAGACCCAGTACTTC. It is translated as CATLIGIQETQYF.

Of note for this clone: Other DNA sequences in the same sample also yield this CDR3. The rearrangement joins TRBV6-1 to TRBJ1-1; the D gene is possibly TRBD1 (5 bases). CDR1 and CDR2 from the germline V gene are MNHNS and SASEGT. Trimming took off 10 bases at V and 1 base at J, with 13 bases between the two ends. The CDR3 spans 13 residues. CDR3 nucleotides: TGTGCCACTACTCTGGGGCAGAACACTGAAGCTTTCTTT. As protein: CATTLGQNTEAFF.

V is TRBV5-1 and J is TRBJ2-7; D is possibly TRBD2 (7 bases). CDR3 length: 17 amino acids. With 0 bases removed from V and 1 base from J, the gap between germline ends came to 17 bases. Looked up from germline, CDR1 is SGHRS and CDR2 is YFSETQ. CDR3: CASSLAGVGGPSYEQYF. CDR3 nucleotide sequence: TGCGCCAGCAGCTTGGCCGGTGTCGGGGGGCCGTCCTACGAGCAGTACTTC.

This clone was recorded only once. The chain couples TRBV6-5 to TRBJ1-2; 9 bases map to TRBD1. CDR1 and CDR2 from the germline V gene are MNHEY and SVGAGI. The CDR3 covers 15 residues. V shed 5 bases, J shed 3 bases, and the junction held 7 bases outside the gene matches. CDR3 bases: TGTGCCAGCAGTAACGGACAGGGGAGAGACTATGGCTACACCTTC. Translated: CASSNGQGRDYGYTF.

The J gene is TRBJ2-5, the V gene TRBV27, with 9 bases aligning to TRBD1. Trimming removed 5 bases from V and 2 bases from J; junction bases left unmatched: 9. Per germline, CDR1 MNHEY and CDR2 SMNVEV (reference sequence). The CDR3 sequence is 16 residues long. The CDR3 DNA sequence: TGTGCCAGCAGTCGTCGATTCGGACAGGGGCAAGAGACCCAGTACTTC. Translating gives CASSRRFGQGQETQYF.

The chain is built from TRBV5-1 and TRBJ2-5, with 7 bases identical to TRBD2. The V gene end was trimmed by 0 bases and the J gene end by 3 bases; junction bases not matched to a gene: 8. Germline loops: CDR1 SGHRS, CDR2 YFSETQ. This CDR3 comprises 16 residues. CDR3 DNA sequence: TGCGCCAGCAGCTTGGCCGGGGCAGGGAGGGAAGAGACCCAGTACTTC. Protein sequence: CASSLAGAGREETQYF.

The J gene is TRBJ2-5, the V gene TRBV4-1, with D unclear. V lost 0 bases, J lost 5 bases, and 13 bases lay in between. Germline V gene data show CDR1 as MGHRA and CDR2 as YSYEKL. CDR3 length: 15 amino acids. The CDR3 spells CASSQDPPHTETQYF. DNA for the CDR3: TGCGCCAGCAGCCAAGACCCACCCCATACTGAGACCCAGTACTTC.

V is TRBV5-3 and J is TRBJ2-5; the D gene is possibly TRBD2 (5 bases). TRBV5-3 counts as an open reading frame of uncertain function. Trimming left V 3 bases short and J 5 bases short, with 14 bases between. CDR3 length: 14 residues. The CDR3 DNA reads TGTGCCAGAAGCTGGCCCGGGGTTCGGGAGACCCAGTACTTC. Amino acid sequence: CARSWPGVRETQYF.

V gene TRBV19 combines with J gene TRBJ2-3; 12 bases agree with TRBD2. This CDR3 has 16 residues. V was pared by 5 bases and J by 5 bases, with 8 bases of the junction left unmatched. From germline, CDR1 is LNHDA and CDR2 SQIVND (reference sequence). This chain's CDR3 is CASSPLLAGGGDTQYF. The CDR3 bases are TGTGCCAGTAGTCCCCTACTAGCGGGAGGAGGAGATACGCAGTATTTT.

This chain uses TRBV5-1 with TRBJ2-7; no clear D. CDR1 is SGHRS and CDR2 is YFSETQ in the germline V gene. Trimming pared 10 bases from V and 3 bases from J, leaving 14 bases between. This CDR3 spans 12 amino acids. The CDR3 coding sequence is TGCGCCTCCGGGCCCGGGTTCTACGAGCAGTACTTC. The encoded protein is CASGPGFYEQYF.

This clone is a singleton in its sample. The chain employs TRBV18 and TRBJ2-1; D unclear. Germline values: CDR1 KGHSH, CDR2 LQKENI. CDR3 size: 12 residues. V gave up 2 bases and J gave up 5 bases, with 4 bases separating them. The CDR3 DNA sequence: TGTGCCAGCTCACCAGTTCACAATGAGCAGTTCTTC. Translating gives CASSPVHNEQFF.